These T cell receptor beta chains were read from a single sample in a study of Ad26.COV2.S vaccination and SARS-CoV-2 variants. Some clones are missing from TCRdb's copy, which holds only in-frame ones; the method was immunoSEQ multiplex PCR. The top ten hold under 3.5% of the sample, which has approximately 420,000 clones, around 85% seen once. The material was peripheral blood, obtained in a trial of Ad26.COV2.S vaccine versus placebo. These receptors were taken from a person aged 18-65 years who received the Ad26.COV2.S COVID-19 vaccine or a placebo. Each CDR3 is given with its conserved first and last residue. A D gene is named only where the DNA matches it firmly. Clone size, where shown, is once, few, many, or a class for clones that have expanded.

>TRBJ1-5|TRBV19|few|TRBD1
TGTGCCAGTAGTAGAGGGACAGGGGATAGCAATCAGCCCCAGCATTTT
CASSRGTGDSNQPQHF
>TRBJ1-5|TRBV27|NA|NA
TGTGCCAGCAGCCGAGGGACACCAAAACAGCCCCAGCATTTT
CASSRGTPKQPQHF
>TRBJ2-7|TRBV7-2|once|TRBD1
TGTGCCAGCAGCAGGGACAGGTACTCCTACGAGCAGTACTTC
CASSRDRYSYEQYF
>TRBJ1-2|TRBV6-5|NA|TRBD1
TGTGCCAGCAGTTACGGACAGGGGTGGAACTATGGCTACACCTTC
CASSYGQGWNYGYTF
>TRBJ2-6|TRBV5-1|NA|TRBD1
TGCGCCAGCAGCCCACAGGGGGCGCCTGGGGCCAACGTCCTGACTTTC
CASSPQGAPGANVLTF
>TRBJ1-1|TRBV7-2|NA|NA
TGTGCCAGCAGCTCCGGGGCAAAGAACACTGAAGCTTTCTTT
CASSSGAKNTEAFF
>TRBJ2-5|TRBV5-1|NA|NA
TGCGCCAGCAGCTTAATGAAGGACGGACAAGGAGAGACCCAGTACTTC
CASSLMKDGQGETQYF
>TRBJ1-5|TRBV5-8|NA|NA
TGTGCCAGCACCTCCTGGGGGGTCGGACATCAGCCCCAGCATTTT
CASTSWGVGHQPQHF
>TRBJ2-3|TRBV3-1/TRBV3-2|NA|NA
TGTGCCAGCAGCCAAGACGAGCGGCGGGACTTGGATACGCAGTATTTT
CASSQDERRDLDTQYF
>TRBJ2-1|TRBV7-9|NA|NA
TGTGCCAGCCGTGGGGCGGGCGGATACAATGAGCAGTTCTTC
CASRGAGGYNEQFF